This T cell receptor (beta chain) was observed in a study of T-cell reconstitution after alpha-beta-depleted transplantation in children. The CDR3 totals 16 residues. Germline CDR1 is SGHRS and CDR2 is YFSETQ. With 5 bases clipped from V and 9 bases from J, the junction kept 16 bases outside the gene matches. Unique molecular identifiers were used to barcode this TCRbeta library. In TCRdb, the PCR reads were re-called with MiXCR into one record per CDR3 protein. The data show approximately 250,000 distinct CDR3 sequences, around 9.7% seen once. This clonotype appeared a few times. The rearrangement links TRBV5-1 to TRBJ2-1; 8 bases are shared with TRBD2. The sequencing here drew on PBMCs from the stem cell graft donor, taken from the stem cell graft. This TCR derives from a human donor who donated a stem cell graft to a child with SCID. CDR3 DNA sequence: TGCGCCAGCAGTCCCGGGAAGTCGGGGGGGCCAGGTGAGCAGTTCTTC. This sequence encodes CASSPGKSGGPGEQFF. Looking up the rest from reference TRBV5-1 and TRBJ2-1 gives the full variable domain: KAGVTQTPRYLIKTRGQQVTLSCSPISGHRSVSWYQQTPGQGLQFLFEYFSETQRNKGNFPGRFSGRQFSNSRSEMNVSTLELGDSALYLCASSPGKSGGPGEQFFGPGTRLTVL.